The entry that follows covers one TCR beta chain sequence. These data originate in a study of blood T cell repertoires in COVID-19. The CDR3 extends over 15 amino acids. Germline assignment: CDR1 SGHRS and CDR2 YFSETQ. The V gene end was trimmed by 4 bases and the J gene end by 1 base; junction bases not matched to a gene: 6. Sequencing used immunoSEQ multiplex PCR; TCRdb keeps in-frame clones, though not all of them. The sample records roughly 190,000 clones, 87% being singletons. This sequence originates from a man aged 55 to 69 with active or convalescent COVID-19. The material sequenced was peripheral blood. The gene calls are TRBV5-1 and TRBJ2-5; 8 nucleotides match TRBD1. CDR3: CASSAGTGLQETQYF. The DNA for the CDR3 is TGCGCCAGCAGCGCGGGGACAGGCCTCCAAGAGACCCAGTACTTC.